What follows is one T cell receptor beta chain and its context. The antigen remains unidentified. The record originates from a study of CD8 T cells in Susac syndrome. Study-level points and caveats: As acknowledged by the study, its TCR sequencing and HLA analysis included a relatively small number of individuals.

Trimming took 5 bases from V and 9 from J; bases not matched to a gene: 10. CDR1 is MDHEN, CDR2 SYDVKM, per germline. The CDR3 has 16 residues. It was treatment-naive patients with stable or active relapsing-remitting disease who made up the multiple sclerosis controls. Negative magnetic isolation gave CD8+ and CD4+ cells; FACS enriched CD8+ TEMRA. A quantity of about 0.45 to 1 ug RNA underwent reverse transcription using random hexamers. immunoSEQ multiplex PCR amplified TCR beta CDR3 across 54 Vbeta, 13 Jbeta. One entry per CDR3 protein results from TCRdb running MiXCR on the immunoSEQ multiplex PCR reads. The sample holds 100,000 to 150,000 distinct CDR3 sequences, 85% to 95% seen once.

The TCR comes from a human donor with multiple sclerosis. The chain links TRBV28 to TRBJ2-5; TRBD2 matches 15 bases. The sample taken for sequencing was CD4+ T cells from PBMCs. CDR3 sequence: CASSRPGLAGGQPQYF. The CDR3 region has the DNA TGTGCCAGCAGTCGGCCGGGACTAGCGGGGGGCCAGCCCCAGTACTTC.